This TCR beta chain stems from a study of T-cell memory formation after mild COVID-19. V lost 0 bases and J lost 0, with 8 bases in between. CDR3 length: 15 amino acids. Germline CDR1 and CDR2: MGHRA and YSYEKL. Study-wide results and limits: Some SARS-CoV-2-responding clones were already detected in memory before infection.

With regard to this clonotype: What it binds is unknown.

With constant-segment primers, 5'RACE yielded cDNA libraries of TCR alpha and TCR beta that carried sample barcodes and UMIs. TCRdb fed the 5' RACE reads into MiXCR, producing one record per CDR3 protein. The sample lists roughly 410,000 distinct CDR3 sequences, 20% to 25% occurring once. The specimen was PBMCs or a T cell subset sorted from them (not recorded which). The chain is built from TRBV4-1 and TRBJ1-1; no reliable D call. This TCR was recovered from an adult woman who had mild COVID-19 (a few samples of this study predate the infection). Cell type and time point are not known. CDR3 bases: TGCGCCAGCAGCCAAGATAGAGAAATGAACACTGAAGCTTTCTTT. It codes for CASSQDREMNTEAFF.